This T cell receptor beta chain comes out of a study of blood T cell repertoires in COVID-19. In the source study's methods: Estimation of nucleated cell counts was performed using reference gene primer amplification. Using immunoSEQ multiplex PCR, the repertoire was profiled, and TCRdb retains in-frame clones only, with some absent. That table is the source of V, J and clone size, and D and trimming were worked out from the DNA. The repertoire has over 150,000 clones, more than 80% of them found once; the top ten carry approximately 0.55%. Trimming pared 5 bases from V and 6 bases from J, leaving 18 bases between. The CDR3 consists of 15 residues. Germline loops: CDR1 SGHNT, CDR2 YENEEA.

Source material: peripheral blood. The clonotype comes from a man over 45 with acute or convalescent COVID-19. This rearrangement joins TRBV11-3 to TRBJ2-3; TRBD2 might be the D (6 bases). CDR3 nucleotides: TGTGCCAGCAGCCTCGGCCTCCCGGGGGTGGATACGCAGTATTTT. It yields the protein CASSLGLPGVDTQYF.